This T cell receptor (beta chain) was sequenced during a study of multiple sclerosis patients with progressive multifocal leukoencephalopathy. Time point meaning: more than 5 months of natalizumab therapy. A word on this clone: Its target is unknown.

The ends lost 5 bases at V and 2 bases at J; junction bases unmatched: 13. Germline assignment: CDR1 MGHRA and CDR2 YSYEKL. The CDR3 length is 17 residues. Repertoires were generated with immunoSEQ multiplex PCR, while TCRdb's copy carries only in-frame clones and drops some. Seen here are tens of thousands of clones, approximately 89% observed once, and the top ten hold approximately 1.4%. Study observations and caveats: Lower normalized Shannon entropy suggested reduced TRB diversity in most PML patients.

This specimen consisted of PBMCs, obtained from a patient treated with natalizumab. This TCR came from a human donor with multiple sclerosis. The rearrangement joins TRBV4-1 to TRBJ2-3; 7 bases map to TRBD2. Here the CDR3 reads CASSTDRTSEVTDTQYF. The DNA for the CDR3 is TGCGCCAGCAGCACCGACCGGACTAGTGAAGTCACAGATACGCAGTATTTT.